Each of the 20 T cell receptor beta chains below was sequenced from the same sample in a study of memory CD4+ T cells and cytomegalovirus serostatus. Clones were sequenced by immunoSEQ multiplex PCR, and TCRdb holds only the in-frame ones, with some missing. The sample consists of some 73,000 clones, around 80% of them appearing once. The sort gate was single viable CD3+CD4+CD8-CD45RO+ cells for memory CD4+ T cells. Material for sequencing was memory CD4+ T cells from blood. Receptors were obtained from an adult in good health and CMV-seropositive.

This sequence joins TRBV10-3 and TRBJ2-3, with 9 bases identical to TRBD1. Germline V lookup: CDR1 ENHRY, CDR2 SYGVKD. CDR3 size: 15 residues. V gave up 1 base and J gave up 1 base; unmatched junction bases: 0. CDR3 region: CAISEWDRGTDTQYF. The CDR3 coding sequence is TGTGCCATCAGTGAGTGGGACAGGGGCACAGATACGCAGTATTTT.

The genes are TRBV7-2 and TRBJ2-3; 9 nucleotides align to TRBD2. Germline V gene sequence: CDR1 SGHTA, CDR2 FQGNSA. J lost 6 bases, V lost 6 bases, and 7 bases had no gene match. The CDR3 extends over 14 amino acids. The CDR3, as DNA: TGTGCCAGCAGGGAGACTAGCGGCGGGGATACGCAGTATTTT. Translated: CASRETSGGDTQYF.

This clone has a handful of counts. The chain combines TRBV27 with TRBJ1-1, with D hard to call. Trimming stripped 5 bases from V and 8 bases from J, with 15 bases between. Germline V gene lookup returns CDR1 MNHEY and CDR2 SMNVEV (reference sequence). The CDR3 covers 13 residues. The CDR3 nucleotides are TGTGCCAGCAGTGGTACCACCCGCCGAGAAGCTTTCTTT. This translates into CASSGTTRREAFF.

The rearrangement joins TRBV5-5 to TRBJ2-1, with TRBD2 matching over 12 bases. Germline V CDR1 and CDR2: SGHKS, YYEKEE (reference sequence). This CDR3 contains 15 residues. With V trimmed by 3 bases and J by 8 bases, 6 bases remained unmatched. CDR3: CASSSVGTSGYEQFF. The DNA of the CDR3 is TGTGCCAGCAGCTCAGTGGGGACTAGCGGGTATGAGCAGTTCTTC.

The chain is built from TRBV18 and TRBJ2-2; D ambiguous. This CDR3 comprises 16 residues. The V gene lost 2 bases and the J gene lost 7 bases, with 17 bases spanning the gap. The germline gives CDR1 KGHSH, CDR2 LQKENI. The DNA of the CDR3 is TGTGCCAGCTCACCAGGGTCTGACACTGTCGTCGGGGAGCTGTTTTTT. Amino acids: CASSPGSDTVVGELFF.

This rearrangement joins TRBV11-2 to TRBJ2-7, with 11 bases matching TRBD2. Germline-derived CDR1 and CDR2 are SGHAT and FQNNGV. With V trimmed by 4 bases and J by 0 bases, 5 bases remained unmatched. CDR3 length: 16 amino acids. CDR3 in DNA: TGTGCCAGCAGCTCACTAGCGGGGGTCCACTCCTACGAGCAGTACTTC. Its translation: CASSSLAGVHSYEQYF.

The chain carries TRBV4-3 and TRBJ1-5, with D perhaps matching TRBD1 (5 bases). V gave up 0 bases and J gave up 9 bases, with 9 bases separating them. The CDR3 is 13 residues long. The germline gives CDR1 LGHNA, CDR2 YSLEER. This chain's CDR3 is CASSQDEGRPQHF. The DNA for the CDR3 is TGCGCCAGCAGCCAAGATGAGGGGCGGCCCCAGCATTTT.

The rearrangement joins TRBV5-4 to TRBJ1-2; TRBD1 matches 7 bases. The CDR3 length is 15 residues. V lost 4 bases and J lost 0; bases outside the gene matches: 6. The V gene's germline CDR1 is SGHNT and CDR2 YYREEE (reference sequence). The DNA of the CDR3 is TGTGCCAGCAGCCGGACACAGGGGCCTAACTATGGCTACACCTTC. Encoded protein: CASSRTQGPNYGYTF.

The chain has TRBV30 and TRBJ1-5, with no clear D. The germline V gene has CDR1 GTSNPN and CDR2 SVGIG (reference sequence). Trimming cost V 1 base and J 4 bases, with 11 bases left between them. The CDR3 consists of 14 residues. The CDR3 DNA follows: TGTGCCTGGAGTGACCGGGCCCTAAATCAGCCCCAGCATTTT. Residues: CAWSDRALNQPQHF. Together with reference TRBV30 and TRBJ1-5, the CDR3 gives the full variable domain: SQTIHQWPATLVQPVGSPLSLECTVEGTSNPNLYWYRQAAGRGLQLLFYSVGIGQISSEVPQNLSASRPQDRQFILSSKKLLLSDSGFYLCAWSDRALNQPQHFGDGTRLSIL.

DNA of the CDR3: TGTGCCAGCAGTTCAGGGGGCGAAGATCTGCCCCAGCATTTT. The encoded protein is CASSSGGEDLPQHF. V usage is TRBV28 and J usage is TRBJ1-5; 8 nucleotides match TRBD1. The CDR3 spans 14 residues. J lost 9 bases, V lost 4 bases, and 8 bases had no gene match. Germline CDR1 reads MDHEN; CDR2 reads SYDVKM.

As regards this clone: A junction end diverges from the germline sequence, so it may reflect a read error. The chain joins TRBV7-7 to TRBJ2-5; D uncertain. CDR3 length: 13 residues. The V gene's germline CDR1 is SSHAT and CDR2 FNYEAQ (reference sequence). The CDR3 sequence: CASSPGPDETQYF. The CDR3 DNA reads TGTGCTAGCAGCCCCGGGCCAGATGAGACCCAGTACTTC. The variable domain in full, completed from reference TRBV7-7 and TRBJ2-5, reads GAGVSQSPRYKVTKRGQDVTLRCDPISSHATLYWYQQALGQGPEFLTYFNYEAQPDKSGLPSDRFSAERPEGSISTLTIQRTEQRDSAMYRCASSPGPDETQYFGPGTRLLVL.

V is TRBV5-1 and J is TRBJ1-3; D possibly corresponds to TRBD1 (6 bases). With 4 bases removed from V and 0 bases from J, the gap between germline ends came to 11 bases. The CDR3 length is 15 residues. Germline loops: CDR1 SGHRS, CDR2 YFSETQ. CDR3 residues: CASSPGTLSGNTIYF. CDR3 nucleotide sequence: TGCGCCAGCAGCCCCGGGACACTCTCTGGAAACACCATATATTTT.

The genes are TRBV4-2 and TRBJ2-3; D is undetermined. Germline V gene lookup returns CDR1 LGHNA and CDR2 YNFKEQ. V gave up 1 base and J gave up 2 bases, with 4 bases separating them. The CDR3 is made up of 13 amino acids. The CDR3: CASSQGDTDTQYF. CDR3 bases: TGTGCCAGCAGCCAAGGGGACACAGATACGCAGTATTTT.

V and J are TRBV10-2 and TRBJ1-2, with 7 bases aligning to TRBD1. The CDR3 spans 13 residues. Per germline, CDR1 WSHSY and CDR2 SAAADI. Unmatched junction bases numbered 2, after V lost 0 bases and J lost 7 bases. The CDR3 nucleotides are TGCGCCAGCAGTGAGTCGACAGGGACTGGCTACACCTTC. It encodes CASSESTGTGYTF.

The rearrangement links TRBV2 to TRBJ2-1; D perhaps matches TRBD1 (6 bases). The V gene's germline CDR1 is SNHLY and CDR2 FYNNEI. The V and J ends lost 6 bases and 14 bases respectively, with 17 bases between them. The CDR3 extends over 12 amino acids. The CDR3 region has the DNA TGTGCCAGCAGCGAAAACAGGGTATGGGAGTTCTTC. It encodes CASSENRVWEFF.

The V call is TRBV4-2, the J call TRBJ2-2; D unresolved. From germline, CDR1 is LGHNA and CDR2 YNFKEQ. V lost 1 base and J lost 7, with 4 bases in between. The CDR3 extends over 12 amino acids. The CDR3 nucleotides read TGTGCCAGCAGCCAAGTTGGCGGGGAGCTGTTTTTT. Its translation is CASSQVGGELFF.

This clone was observed a few times. This sequence joins TRBV21-1 and TRBJ1-6. TRBV21-1 is assigned pseudogene status. This CDR3 is 16 amino acids long. CDR3 residues: CASSKLGGFSNSPLHF. CDR3 coding DNA: TGTGCCAGCAGCAAATTAGGAGGGTTTAGTAATTCACCCCTCCACTTT.

This chain links TRBV29-1 with TRBJ2-2; no reliable D call. This CDR3 is built from 12 residues. The V and J ends lost 4 bases and 6 bases respectively, with 9 bases between them. Germline V gives CDR1 SQVTM, CDR2 ANQGSEA. The chain's CDR3 is CSVVGIAGELFF. Written as DNA, the CDR3 is TGCAGCGTTGTTGGCATAGCCGGGGAGCTGTTTTTT.

CDR3 amino acids: CASSLEGRGPYNEQFF. CDR3 in DNA: TGTGCCAGCAGCTTGGAGGGGCGGGGGCCCTACAATGAGCAGTTCTTC. This sequence joins TRBV5-5 and TRBJ2-1, with D maybe TRBD2 (7 bases). In germline, CDR1 is SGHKS, CDR2 YYEKEE (reference sequence). V shed 0 bases and J shed 2 bases, with 12 bases lying between them. CDR3 length: 16 amino acids.

The chain carries TRBV4-1 and TRBJ1-2; D unclear. The germline V gene has CDR1 MGHRA and CDR2 YSYEKL. The CDR3 is 13 residues long. The V end was cut by 1 base, the J end by 4 bases, with 7 bases between. This CDR3 is CASSQGPGYGYTF. CDR3 coding DNA: TGCGCCAGCAGCCAAGGCCCAGGCTATGGCTACACCTTC.